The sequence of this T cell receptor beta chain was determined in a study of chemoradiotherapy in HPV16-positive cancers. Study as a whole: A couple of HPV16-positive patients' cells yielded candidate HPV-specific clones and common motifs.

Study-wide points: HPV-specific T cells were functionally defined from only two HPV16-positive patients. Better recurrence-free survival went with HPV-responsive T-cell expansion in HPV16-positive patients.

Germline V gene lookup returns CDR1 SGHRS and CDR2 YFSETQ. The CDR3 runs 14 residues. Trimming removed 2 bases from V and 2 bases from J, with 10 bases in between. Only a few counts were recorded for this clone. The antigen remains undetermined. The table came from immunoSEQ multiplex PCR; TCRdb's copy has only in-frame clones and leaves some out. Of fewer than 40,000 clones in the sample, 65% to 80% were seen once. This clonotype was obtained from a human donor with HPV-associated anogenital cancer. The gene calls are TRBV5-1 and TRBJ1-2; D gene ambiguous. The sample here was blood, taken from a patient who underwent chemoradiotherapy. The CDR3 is CASSLEGQNYGYTF. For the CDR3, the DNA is TGCGCCAGCAGCTTAGAGGGTCAGAACTATGGCTACACCTTC.